The next 28 T cell receptor beta chains were all read from a single sample in a study of T cell responses to AZD1222 COVID-19 vaccine. Clones were read by immunoSEQ multiplex PCR, and TCRdb kept only the in-frame ones, dropping some. The table includes under 85,000 clones, roughly 88% detected once. Sample: peripheral blood, taken on day 0 of MenACWY control vaccination. The receptors were gathered from an adult in good health.

The chain carries TRBV29-1 and TRBJ2-7; 7 bases fit TRBD1. CDR1 SQVTM and CDR2 ANQGSEA come from the germline V gene. Trimming removed 2 bases from V and 3 bases from J; junction bases left unmatched: 13. This CDR3 is 16 amino acids long. The CDR3 loop reads CSVEYTGEGRDYEQYF. CDR3 nucleotides: TGCAGCGTTGAATATACAGGGGAAGGTAGGGACTACGAGCAGTACTTC.

The V and J genes are TRBV28 and TRBJ2-3; 7 nucleotides match TRBD1. The V and J ends lost 8 bases and 1 base, in that order; junction bases with no gene match: 12. Germline loops: CDR1 MDHEN, CDR2 SYDVKM. The CDR3 contains 16 residues. CDR3 coding DNA: TGTGCCAGCCGTCCCCCAGACAGGGCCGGCACAGATACGCAGTATTTT. It translates to CASRPPDRAGTDTQYF.

V gene TRBV18 combines with J gene TRBJ1-1; D may be TRBD1 (6 bases). V lost 3 bases, J lost 4 bases, and 9 bases lay in between. The germline CDR1 and CDR2 sequences are KGHSH and LQKENI. The CDR3 is made up of 13 amino acids. In DNA form, the CDR3 reads TGTGCCAGCTCACCGACAGGCATCACTGAAGCTTTCTTT. Translation gives CASSPTGITEAFF.

The V gene is TRBV10-3, the J gene TRBJ2-5; 7 bases are shared with TRBD1. In germline, CDR1 is ENHRY, CDR2 SYGVKD. The trim removed 3 bases at V and 5 bases at J, leaving 9 bases unmatched. The CDR3 extends over 15 amino acids. CDR3: CAISDPGTAGETQYF. The DNA for the CDR3 is TGTGCCATCAGTGACCCGGGGACAGCAGGGGAGACCCAGTACTTC.

This clone has just one count. The chain is built from TRBV7-9 and TRBJ1-1; D is undetermined. Trimming removed 4 bases at V and 6 bases at J, with 6 bases between. This CDR3 is 11 amino acids long. The germline gives CDR1 SEHNR, CDR2 FQNEAQ (reference sequence). CDR3 DNA sequence: TGTGCCAGCAGCTCGGTCCCTGAAGCTTTCTTT. Its translation: CASSSVPEAFF.

This chain connects TRBV6-5 to TRBJ2-6, with a tentative D call TRBD1 (6 bases). The CDR3 is made up of 15 amino acids. V lost 7 bases and J lost 2, with 12 bases in between. The germline V gene encodes CDR1 MNHEY and CDR2 SVGAGI. The CDR3 DNA reads TGTGCCAGCATCTCCCAGGGGACTGGGGCCAACGTCCTGACTTTC. This sequence encodes CASISQGTGANVLTF.

This chain uses TRBV18 with TRBJ1-1; D remains ambiguous. The CDR3 contains 13 residues. Germline-derived CDR1 and CDR2 are KGHSH and LQKENI. V lost 3 bases to trimming and J lost 1 base, with 6 bases between them. The CDR3 DNA is TGTGCCAGCTCACCCACAAGGAACACTGAAGCTTTCTTT. This sequence encodes CASSPTRNTEAFF. The full variable domain, in which reference TRBV18 and TRBJ1-1 provide the parts outside the CDR3, is NAGVMQNPRHLVRRRGQEARLRCSPMKGHSHVYWYRQLPEEGLKFMVYLQKENIIDESGMPKERFSAEFPKEGPSILRIQQVVRGDSAAYFCASSPTRNTEAFFGQGTRLTVV.

The V call is TRBV24-1, the J call TRBJ1-2; D gene ambiguous. This CDR3 is 13 amino acids long. V lost 4 bases to trimming and J lost 4 bases, with 9 bases between them. CDR1 and CDR2 (germline): KGHDR, SFDVKD. CDR3 nucleotides: TGTGCCACCAGTGAAACGGGAGGCTATGGCTACACCTTC. This gives the protein CATSETGGYGYTF.

The chain uses TRBV28 and TRBJ2-1, with 8 nucleotides matching TRBD1. Germline V gene sequence: CDR1 MDHEN, CDR2 SYDVKM. With 7 bases clipped from V and 0 bases from J, the junction kept 8 bases outside the gene matches. This CDR3 has 16 residues. CDR3 in amino acids: CASTTRGPSSYNEQFF. The CDR3 DNA reads as TGTGCCAGCACTACCAGGGGGCCTTCCTCCTACAATGAGCAGTTCTTC. Full variable domain (outside the CDR3, taken from reference TRBV28 and TRBJ2-1): DVKVTQSSRYLVKRTGEKVFLECVQDMDHENMFWYRQDPGLGLRLIYFSYDVKMKEKGDIPEGYSVSREKKERFSLILESASTNQTSMYLCASTTRGPSSYNEQFFGPGTRLTVL.

Here the CDR3 DNA reads TGTGCCAGCAGCCTGACAGAGGCCTACGAGCAGTACTTC. Translating gives CASSLTEAYEQYF. V and J are TRBV12-3 or TRBV12-4 and TRBJ2-7; a weak D match, TRBD1 (5 bases). V dropped 6 bases and J dropped 2 bases, with 11 bases sitting between them. There are 13 residues in the CDR3.

The chain combines TRBV7-2 with TRBJ2-7; D is ambiguous. There are 16 residues in the CDR3. Germline CDR1 reads SGHTA; CDR2 reads FQGNSA. Trimming removed 1 base at V and 2 bases at J, with 15 bases between. The CDR3: CASSLGPAGQAYEQYF. CDR3 sequence (DNA): TGTGCCAGCAGCTTAGGGCCGGCTGGGCAGGCCTACGAGCAGTACTTC.

The rearrangement joins TRBV5-1 to TRBJ2-5; D perhaps matches TRBD1 (5 bases). Germline assignment: CDR1 SGHRS and CDR2 YFSETQ. The CDR3 contains 15 residues. V shed 0 bases and J shed 2 bases, with 11 bases lying between them. The CDR3 loop is CASSLGPQGQETQYF. DNA for the CDR3: TGCGCCAGCAGCTTGGGACCGCAGGGACAAGAGACCCAGTACTTC.

The J gene is TRBJ2-3, the V gene TRBV7-2; 11 bases agree with TRBD2. The length of the CDR3 is 16 residues. Germline V CDR1 and CDR2: SGHTA, FQGNSA. V dropped 5 bases and J dropped 4; count of bases not matched to a gene: 8. The CDR3 DNA reads TGTGCCAGCAGCCCTTTTGAACTAGCGGGGGCAGATACGCAGTATTTT. Translation: CASSPFELAGADTQYF.

The rearrangement links TRBV5-5 to TRBJ1-2; D is uncertain. Germline assignment: CDR1 SGHKS and CDR2 YYEKEE (reference sequence). The CDR3 covers 16 residues. V gave up 1 base and J gave up 4 bases, with 17 bases separating them. The CDR3 sequence: CASSLNPTAAAYGYTF. The DNA of the CDR3 is TGTGCCAGCAGCTTGAACCCGACTGCTGCGGCCTATGGCTACACCTTC.

J is TRBJ1-5 and V is TRBV28; 8 bases map to TRBD1. Trimming cost V 3 bases and J 0 bases; bases outside gene matches: 7. From germline, CDR1 is MDHEN and CDR2 SYDVKM. The CDR3 loop spans 17 amino acids. As DNA, the CDR3 is TGTGCCAGCAGTTTGGCAGGACAGGGCTATAGCAATCAGCCCCAGCATTTT. Protein sequence: CASSLAGQGYSNQPQHF.

This clone occurred a few times. The CDR3 loop is CACECEVSSYEQYF. The CDR3 coding sequence is TGTGCCTGCGAGTGTGAGGTTTCGTCCTACGAGCAGTACTTC. The chain recombines TRBV30 with TRBJ2-7; D remains unclear. The CDR3 totals 14 residues. Per the germline V gene, CDR1 is GTSNPN and CDR2 is SVGIG (reference sequence). Trimming removed 6 bases at V and 1 base at J, with 16 bases between.

The gene calls are TRBV24-1 and TRBJ2-2; D call uncertain. Germline V gene sequence: CDR1 KGHDR, CDR2 SFDVKD. V was cut by 5 bases and J by 2 bases, with 5 bases left in between. There are 13 residues in the CDR3. CDR3 sequence reads: CATSGHNTGELFF. The CDR3 DNA reads TGTGCCACCAGTGGACACAACACCGGGGAGCTGTTTTTT.

The chain links TRBV2 to TRBJ2-2, with D possibly matching TRBD2 (6 bases). CDR3 length: 13 residues. V gave up 6 bases and J gave up 5 bases, with 10 bases separating them. Germline CDR1 SNHLY, CDR2 FYNNEI. The CDR3 DNA reads as TGTGCCAGCAGGGGGACTCCAACCGGGGAGCTGTTTTTT. This encodes CASRGTPTGELFF.

The V gene is TRBV6-5, the J gene TRBJ1-5, with D maybe TRBD1 (6 bases). Germline V gene lookup returns CDR1 MNHEY and CDR2 SVGAGI. The V end was cut by 3 bases, the J end by 3 bases, with 12 bases between. The CDR3 has 15 residues. The CDR3: CASSYAQGPNQPQHF. The CDR3 DNA reads as TGTGCCAGCAGTTATGCACAGGGTCCCAATCAGCCCCAGCATTTT.

This CDR3 reads CASKRENPTEAFF. The CDR3 DNA reads TGTGCCAGCAAACGGGAGAATCCCACTGAAGCTTTCTTT. The chain has TRBV12-3 or TRBV12-4 and TRBJ1-1; D ambiguous. V shed 7 bases and J shed 4 bases, with 13 bases lying between them. CDR3 length: 13 amino acids.

The chain couples TRBV5-4 to TRBJ1-1; 10 nucleotides align to TRBD1. V was pared by 5 bases and J by 5 bases, with 9 bases of the junction left unmatched. Germline V CDR1 and CDR2: SGHNT, YYREEE (reference sequence). The CDR3 totals 15 residues. For the CDR3, the DNA is TGTGCCAGCAGAGGGCCGGGACAGGGGACAACTGAAGCTTTCTTT. This gives the protein CASRGPGQGTTEAFF.

In DNA, the CDR3 is TGCGCCAGCAGCTTGGAGGGGGCGGCCACTGAAGCTTTCTTT. Encoded protein: CASSLEGAATEAFF. The chain couples TRBV5-1 to TRBJ1-1; 7 bases match TRBD1. Germline-derived CDR1 and CDR2 are SGHRS and YFSETQ. The ends lost 0 bases at V and 4 bases at J; junction bases unmatched: 3. This CDR3 contains 14 residues.

The J gene is TRBJ2-1, the V gene TRBV4-3; D is possibly TRBD1 (5 bases). The germline V gene encodes CDR1 LGHNA and CDR2 YSLEER. The CDR3 extends over 15 amino acids. Trimming left V 0 bases short and J 5 bases short, with 11 bases between. The CDR3 protein is CASSQELQENNEQFF. In DNA form, the CDR3 reads TGCGCCAGCAGCCAAGAATTACAGGAGAACAATGAGCAGTTCTTC.

This chain joins TRBV27 and TRBJ2-7, with D tentatively TRBD1 (5 bases). The CDR3 is made up of 13 amino acids. Trimming took 2 bases from V and 2 from J, leaving 7 bases between them. Germline assignment: CDR1 MNHEY and CDR2 SMNVEV (reference sequence). CDR3 DNA sequence: TGTGCCAGCAGTTTAGTGGGGCCCTACGAGCAGTACTTC. Translated, it gives CASSLVGPYEQYF.

This chain joins TRBV7-3 and TRBJ2-2, with D possibly matching TRBD1 (5 bases). Germline CDR1 and CDR2: SGHTA and FQGTGA. The CDR3 covers 14 residues. Trimming removed 1 base from V and 3 bases from J, with 6 bases in between. In DNA form, the CDR3 reads TGTGCCAGCAGCTTAATGACAGACACCGGGGAGCTGTTTTTT. Translated, it gives CASSLMTDTGELFF.

The chain links TRBV30 to TRBJ2-7; TRBD2 is a possible D gene (6 bases). Germline CDR1 GTSNPN, CDR2 SVGIG (reference sequence). Trimming took off 5 bases at V and 0 bases at J, with 8 bases between the two ends. The CDR3 covers 12 residues. CDR3 nucleotides: TGTGCCTGGTCGGGAGACTCCTACGAGCAGTACTTC. It specifies CAWSGDSYEQYF.

The J gene is TRBJ2-7, the V gene TRBV5-6; no definite D call. The germline V and J ends were trimmed by 3 bases and 6 bases, with 10 bases remaining between them. The CDR3 totals 12 residues. In germline, CDR1 is SGHDT, CDR2 YYEEEE. The CDR3 is CASSSLVTEQYF. The CDR3, as DNA: TGTGCCAGCAGCTCCCTAGTCACCGAGCAGTACTTC.

This clone was recorded once. The gene calls are TRBV11-3 and TRBJ2-2; TRBD1 might be the D (5 bases). Germline lookup yields CDR1 SGHNT and CDR2 YENEEA. V lost 10 bases, J lost 2 bases, and 17 bases lay in between. This CDR3 region has 15 residues. The CDR3 protein is CATASARANTGELFF. As DNA, the CDR3 is TGTGCCACCGCCTCCGCCAGGGCCAACACCGGGGAGCTGTTTTTT.